The 5 T cell receptor beta chains reported below all come from one sample, sequenced in a study of regulatory T cells in long-lasting Graves disease. TCR beta libraries were built with iRepertoire HTBI primers and Arm-PCR of CDR3 regions. TCRdb re-called the multiplex PCR reads with MiXCR, one entry per CDR3 protein. The table records fewer than 650,000 distinct CDR3 sequences, less than 20% of them present only once. Time point: newly diagnosed GD, antithyroid drugs for less than 3 months. Following extraction of RNA from PBMCs, that RNA was used to make the TCR library. These same data were also listed under a study on T cells in Graves' hyperthyroidism and ophthalmopathy.

Source: peripheral blood mononuclear cells (PBMCs), taken at new diagnosis, from a patient treated with antithyroid drugs. Receptor source: a woman in her twenties or thirties with Graves disease.

This clonotype was seen a few times. The chain carries TRBV7-2 and TRBJ2-2; possible D gene TRBD2, 5 bases. The CDR3 is made up of 16 amino acids. With 2 bases removed from V and 3 bases from J, the gap between germline ends came to 13 bases. Germline V gene lookup returns CDR1 SGHTA and CDR2 FQGNSA. The CDR3 coding sequence is TGTGCCAGCAGCTTATCCCCGCCCGGGGACACCGGGGAGCTGTTTTTT. This codes for CASSLSPPGDTGELFF.

This clonotype was seen many times. The gene calls are TRBV6-1 and TRBJ2-1; possible D gene TRBD2, 6 bases. The closer fit of TRBJ2-5 to the DNA end suggests the J call may be wrong. The CDR3 extends over 13 amino acids. In germline, CDR1 is MNHNS, CDR2 SASEGT. CDR3 loop: CASKLPAGETQYF. The DNA of the CDR3 is TGTGCCAGCAAGCTGCCAGCGGGAGAGACCCAGTACTTC.

This clonotype was observed a few times. The chain is built from TRBV28 and TRBJ2-3; TRBD1 matches at 11 bases. The CDR3 has 17 residues. Germline V gene lookup returns CDR1 MDHEN and CDR2 SYDVKM. V lost 2 bases, J lost 4 bases, and 8 bases stayed unmatched. The CDR3 DNA is TGTGCCAGCAGTTTAAGGGGACAGGGGGTCCAGGCAGATACGCAGTATTTT. It specifies CASSLRGQGVQADTQYF. Looking up the rest from reference TRBV28 and TRBJ2-3 gives the full variable domain: DVKVTQSSRYLVKRTGEKVFLECVQDMDHENMFWYRQDPGLGLRLIYFSYDVKMKEKGDIPEGYSVSREKKERFSLILESASTNQTSMYLCASSLRGQGVQADTQYFGPGTRLTVL.

In this sample, this clonotype turned up a few times. The chain combines TRBV5-1 with TRBJ2-1; 10 bases match TRBD2. Germline lookup yields CDR1 SGHRS and CDR2 YFSETQ. The CDR3 loop spans 16 amino acids. Trimming cost V 0 bases and J 1 base; bases outside gene matches: 1. DNA of the CDR3: TGCGCCAGCAGCTTGGCACTAGCGGGATCCTACAATGAGCAGTTCTTC. It yields the protein CASSLALAGSYNEQFF.

The chain joins TRBV18 to TRBJ1-1, with D perhaps matching TRBD1 (5 bases). CDR1 is KGHSH, CDR2 LQKENI, per germline. The CDR3 sequence is 14 residues long. V dropped 2 bases and J dropped 6 bases, with 13 bases sitting between them. DNA for the CDR3: TGTGCCAGCTCACCATTCGGGGGGATCGCTGAAGCTTTCTTT. Residues: CASSPFGGIAEAFF.